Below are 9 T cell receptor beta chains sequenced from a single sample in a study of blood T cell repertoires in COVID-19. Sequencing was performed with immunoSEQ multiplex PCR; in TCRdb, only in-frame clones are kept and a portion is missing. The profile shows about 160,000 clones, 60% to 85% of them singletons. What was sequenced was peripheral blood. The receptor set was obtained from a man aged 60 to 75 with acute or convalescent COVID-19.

DNA for the CDR3: TGTGCCAGTGTCCCGGGACAGGGGGCATGGGATACGCAGTATTTT. It translates to CASVPGQGAWDTQYF. The chain carries TRBV19 and TRBJ2-3; 12 bases line up with TRBD1. The CDR3 is 15 amino acids. Germline V lookup: CDR1 LNHDA, CDR2 SQIVND (reference sequence). The V segment lost 8 bases and the J segment 6 bases; nucleotides outside the gene matches: 9.

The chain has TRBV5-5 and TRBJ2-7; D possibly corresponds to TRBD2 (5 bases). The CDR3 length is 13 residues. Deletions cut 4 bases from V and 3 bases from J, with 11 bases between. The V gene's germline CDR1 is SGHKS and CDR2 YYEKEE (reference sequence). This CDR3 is CASSGVRGYEQYF. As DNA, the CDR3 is TGTGCCAGCAGCGGGGTTCGGGGCTACGAGCAGTACTTC. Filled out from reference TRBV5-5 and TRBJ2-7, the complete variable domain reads DAGVTQSPTHLIKTRGQQVTLRCSPISGHKSVSWYQQVLGQGPQFIFQYYEKEERGRGNFPDRFSARQFPNYSSELNVNALLLGDSALYLCASSGVRGYEQYFGPGTRLTVT.

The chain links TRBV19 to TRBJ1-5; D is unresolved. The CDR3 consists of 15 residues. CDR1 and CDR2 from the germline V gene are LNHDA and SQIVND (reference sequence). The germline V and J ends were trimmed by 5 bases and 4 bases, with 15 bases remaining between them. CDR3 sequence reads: CASSFFGSSNQPQHF. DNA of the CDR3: TGTGCCAGTAGTTTCTTCGGGAGCTCAAATCAGCCCCAGCATTTT.

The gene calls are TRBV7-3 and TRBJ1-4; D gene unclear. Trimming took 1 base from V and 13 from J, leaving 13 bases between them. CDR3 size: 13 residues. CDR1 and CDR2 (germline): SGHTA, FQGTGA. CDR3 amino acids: CASSLNPPERLFF. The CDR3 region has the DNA TGTGCCAGCAGCTTAAACCCCCCGGAGAGACTGTTTTTT.

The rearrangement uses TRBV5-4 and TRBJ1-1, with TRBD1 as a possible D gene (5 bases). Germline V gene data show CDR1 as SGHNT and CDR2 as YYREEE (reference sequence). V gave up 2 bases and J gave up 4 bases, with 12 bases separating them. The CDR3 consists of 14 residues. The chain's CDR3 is CASSLRGGSTEAFF. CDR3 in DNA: TGTGCCAGCAGCTTACGGGGGGGATCCACTGAAGCTTTCTTT. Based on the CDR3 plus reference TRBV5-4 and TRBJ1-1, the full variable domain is ETGVTQSPTHLIKTRGQQVTLRCSSQSGHNTVSWYQQALGQGPQFIFQYYREEENGRGNFPPRFSGLQFPNYSSELNVNALELDDSALYLCASSLRGGSTEAFFGQGTRLTVV.

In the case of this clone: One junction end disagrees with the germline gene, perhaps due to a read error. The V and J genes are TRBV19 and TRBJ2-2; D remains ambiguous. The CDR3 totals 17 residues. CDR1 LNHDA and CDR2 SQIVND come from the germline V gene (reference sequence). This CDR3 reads CASSIRGRGAPSLSVLF. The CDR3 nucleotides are TGTGCCAGTAGTATAAGAGGTCGCGGAGCCCCAAGCCTCTCCGTTCTTTTT.

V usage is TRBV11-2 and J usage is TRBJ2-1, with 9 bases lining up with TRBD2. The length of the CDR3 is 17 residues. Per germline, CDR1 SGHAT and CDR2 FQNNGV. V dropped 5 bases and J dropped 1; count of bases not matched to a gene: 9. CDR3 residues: CASSPVGLAGSYNEQFF. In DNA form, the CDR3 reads TGTGCCAGCAGCCCCGTGGGGCTAGCGGGGTCCTACAATGAGCAGTTCTTC.

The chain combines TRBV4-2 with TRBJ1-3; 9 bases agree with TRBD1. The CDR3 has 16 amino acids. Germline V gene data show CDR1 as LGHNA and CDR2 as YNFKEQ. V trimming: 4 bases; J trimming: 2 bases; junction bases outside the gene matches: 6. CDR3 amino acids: CASSPSTGGTGNTIYF. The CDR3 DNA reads TGTGCCAGCAGCCCTTCTACAGGGGGCACTGGAAACACCATATATTTT.

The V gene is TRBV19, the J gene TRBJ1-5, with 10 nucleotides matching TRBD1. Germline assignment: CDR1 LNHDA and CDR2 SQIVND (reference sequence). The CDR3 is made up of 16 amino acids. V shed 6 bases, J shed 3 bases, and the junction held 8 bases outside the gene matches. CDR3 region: CASRETGGFNNQPQHF. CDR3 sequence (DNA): TGTGCCAGTAGGGAGACAGGGGGCTTCAACAATCAGCCCCAGCATTTT. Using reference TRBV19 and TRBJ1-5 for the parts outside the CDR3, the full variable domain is DGGITQSPKYLFRKEGQNVTLSCEQNLNHDAMYWYRQDPGQGLRLIYYSQIVNDFQKGDIAEGYSVSREKKESFPLTVTSAQKNPTAFYLCASRETGGFNNQPQHFGDGTRLSIL.